The text below deals with one TCR beta chain. The sample originates from a study of blood T cell repertoires in COVID-19. Assay used: immunoSEQ multiplex PCR; TCRdb lists only in-frame clones, some missing. The sample has over 350,000 clones; 70% to 90% are singletons. Per germline, CDR1 SEHNR and CDR2 FQNEAQ (reference sequence). The CDR3 contains 15 residues. With V trimmed by 1 base and J by 4 bases, 2 bases remained unmatched. Across about 22 US areas, participants ranged in age from roughly 18 to 95 years. Which cohort a participant joined came from the clinical history participants gave. This receptor was identified in a woman aged 18 to 35 with acute COVID-19. Input material: PBMCs or T cells enriched from blood (not recorded which). This rearrangement joins TRBV7-9 to TRBJ2-3, with TRBD1 identical over 10 bases. For the CDR3, the DNA is TGTGCCAGCAGCTTAGGGGACAGGGGCGCAGATACGCAGTATTTT. This encodes CASSLGDRGADTQYF. Using reference TRBV7-9 and TRBJ2-3 for the parts outside the CDR3, the full variable domain is DTGVSQNPRHKITKRGQNVTFRCDPISEHNRLYWYRQTLGQGPEFLTYFQNEAQLEKSRLLSDRFSAERPKGSFSTLEIQRTEQGDSAMYLCASSLGDRGADTQYFGPGTRLTVL.